The TCR beta chain described here comes from a study of beta chain features in type 1 diabetes. Study as a whole: The patients were much like the healthy donors in age, gender and cell yields.

The authors reverse transcribed all of the isolated RNA, so sequencing captured expressed TCRB transcripts. This table comes from immunoSEQ multiplex PCR, and its TCRdb copy is limited to in-frame clones, with some not included. The sample consists of some 150,000 clones, about 9.7% of them appearing once. Per donor, one heparinised blood draw averaged around 0.12 L. Purity exceeded 95% in all sorted populations. Notes on the study in general: Compared with healthy donors, patients appeared to share more similar naive, central memory and regulatory TCRB repertoires.

This clone was counted between two and nine times. What it recognizes is unknown. Sequenced material: central memory CD4+ T cells from blood. The clonotype comes from a woman aged 40 to 50 in good health.

CDR3 sequence reads: CASSSSRGGAGEQYF. Here the CDR3 DNA reads TGTGCCAGCAGCTCCAGCCGCGGGGGGGCCGGCGAGCAGTACTTC. This chain links TRBV7-2 with TRBJ2-7; the match to TRBD2 covers 9 bases. The germline V gene encodes CDR1 SGHTA and CDR2 FQGNSA. Losses at the gene ends were 4 bases for V and 6 bases for J; bases not matched to a gene: 10. The CDR3 runs to 15 residues.